This TCR beta chain was identified in a study of radiation and T cells in renal cell carcinoma. TCRdb's table, derived via immunoSEQ multiplex PCR, lists solely in-frame clones and lacks some. The table lists under 150,000 clones, approximately 78% of them singletons, with 1.9% in the top ten. Trimming removed 3 bases from V and 5 bases from J, with 11 bases in between. There are 13 residues in the CDR3. CDR1 and CDR2 (germline): SGDLS, YYNGEE. Turning to this clone: The antigen is unknown.

Findings and limits, study-wide: From baseline, blood top tumor clonotypes peaked at 2 weeks post-radiation.

Described time point: blood 2 weeks post-SBRT. Treatment reported: 15 Gy SBRT to primary tumor, nephrectomy 4 weeks later. This receptor was identified in a woman aged 60-70 years with renal cell carcinoma. The chain is built from TRBV9 and TRBJ2-5, with no clear D. This specimen consisted of blood, obtained from a patient whose treatment included radiotherapy and nephrectomy. The CDR3 protein is CASSGNVGETQYF. The CDR3 coding sequence is TGTGCCAGCAGCGGGAACGTCGGTGAGACCCAGTACTTC. The full variable domain, completed using reference TRBV9 and TRBJ2-5, is DSGVTQTPKHLITATGQRVTLRCSPRSGDLSVYWYQQSLDQGLQFLIQYYNGEERAKGNILERFSAQQFPDLHSELNLSSLELGDSALYFCASSGNVGETQYFGPGTRLLVL.